The entry below gives a single TCR beta chain sequence along with its context. Its antigen is unidentified. The sample originates from a study of cytomegalovirus exposure and HLA in healthy donors. Whole-study results and caveats: A missense variant in DCLRE1C was later tied to TCR beta V- and J-gene trimming. Sequencing likely generated an artifact that appeared as a cluster of highly shared sequence variants.

PCR involved 60 Vbeta and 13 Jbeta primers. Sequencing was performed with immunoSEQ multiplex PCR; in TCRdb, only in-frame clones are kept and a portion is missing. Of roughly 110,000 clones listed, 70% to 85% are singletons. The CDR3 sequence is 15 residues long. The V and J ends lost 2 bases and 3 bases, in that order; junction bases with no gene match: 1. Germline V gives CDR1 WNHNN, CDR2 SYGVQD (reference sequence). The sample comprised PBMCs. This chain joins TRBV10-1 and TRBJ2-2, with 9 bases fitting TRBD1. This TCR was recovered from a boy aged 10-17 years in good health and CMV-seronegative. The CDR3 coding sequence is TGCGCCAGCAGTGAGGGGGACAGGGACACCGGGGAGCTGTTTTTT. This gives the protein CASSEGDRDTGELFF.